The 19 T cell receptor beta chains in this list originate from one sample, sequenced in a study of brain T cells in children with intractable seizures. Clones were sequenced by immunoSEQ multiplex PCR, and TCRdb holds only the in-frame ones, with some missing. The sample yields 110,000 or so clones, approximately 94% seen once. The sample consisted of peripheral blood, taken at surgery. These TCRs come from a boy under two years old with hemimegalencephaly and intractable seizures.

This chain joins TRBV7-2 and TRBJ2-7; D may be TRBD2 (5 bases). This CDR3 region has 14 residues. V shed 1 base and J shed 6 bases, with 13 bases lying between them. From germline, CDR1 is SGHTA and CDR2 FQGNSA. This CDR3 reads CASSLEKVAGEQYF. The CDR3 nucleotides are TGTGCCAGCAGCTTAGAGAAGGTGGCGGGCGAGCAGTACTTC. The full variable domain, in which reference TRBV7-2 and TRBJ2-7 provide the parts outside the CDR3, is GAGVSQSPSNKVTEKGKDVELRCDPISGHTALYWYRQSLGQGLEFLIYFQGNSAPDKSGLPSDRFSAERTGGSVSTLTIQRTQQEDSAVYLCASSLEKVAGEQYFGPGTRLTVT.

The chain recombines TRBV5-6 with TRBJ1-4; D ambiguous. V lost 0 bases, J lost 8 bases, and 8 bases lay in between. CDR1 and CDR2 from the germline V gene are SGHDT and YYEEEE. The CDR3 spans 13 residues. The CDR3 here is CASSLAGEEKLFF. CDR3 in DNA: TGTGCCAGCAGCTTGGCCGGGGAAGAAAAACTGTTTTTT.

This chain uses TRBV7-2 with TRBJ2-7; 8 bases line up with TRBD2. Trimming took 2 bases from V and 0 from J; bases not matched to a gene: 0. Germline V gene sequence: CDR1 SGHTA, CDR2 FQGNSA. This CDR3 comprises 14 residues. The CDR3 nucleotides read TGTGCCAGCAGCTTACTAGCGGGCTCCTACGAGCAGTACTTC. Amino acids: CASSLLAGSYEQYF.

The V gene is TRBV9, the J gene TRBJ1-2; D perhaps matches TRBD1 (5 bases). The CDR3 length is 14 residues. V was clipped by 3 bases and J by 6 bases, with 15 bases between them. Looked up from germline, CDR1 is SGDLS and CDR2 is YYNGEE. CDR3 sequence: CASSARPDIHGYTF. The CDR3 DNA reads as TGTGCCAGCAGCGCTCGGCCGGACATCCATGGCTACACCTTC.

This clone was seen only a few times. The DNA of the CDR3 is TGCGCCAGCAGCCGCGACAGGGAGCCTTTCTACGAGCAGTACTTC. This translates into CASSRDREPFYEQYF. The chain joins TRBV5-1 to TRBJ2-7, with TRBD1 matching 7 bases. Looked up from germline, CDR1 is SGHRS and CDR2 is YFSETQ. The J segment lost 3 bases and the V segment lost 4 bases, leaving 10 bases of the junction unmatched. The CDR3 runs 15 residues.

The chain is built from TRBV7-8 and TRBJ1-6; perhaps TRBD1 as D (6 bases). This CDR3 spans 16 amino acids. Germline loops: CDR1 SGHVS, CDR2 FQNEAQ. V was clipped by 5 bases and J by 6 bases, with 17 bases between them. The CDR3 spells CASSGRTASPNSPLHF. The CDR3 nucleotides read TGTGCCAGCAGCGGACGGACAGCCAGTCCTAATTCACCCCTCCACTTT.

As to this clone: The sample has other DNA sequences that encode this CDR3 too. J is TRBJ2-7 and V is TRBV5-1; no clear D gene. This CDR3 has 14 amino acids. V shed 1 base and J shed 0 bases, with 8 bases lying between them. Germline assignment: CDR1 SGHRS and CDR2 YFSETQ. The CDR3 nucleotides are TGCGCCAGCAGCTTGCAGGCCAGCTCCTACGAGCAGTACTTC. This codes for CASSLQASSYEQYF.

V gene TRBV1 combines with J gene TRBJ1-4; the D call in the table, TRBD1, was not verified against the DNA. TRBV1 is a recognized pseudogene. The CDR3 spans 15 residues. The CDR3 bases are TGCACCAGCAGCCAAGGGATGGGACAGGTTGAAAAACTGTTTTTT. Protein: CTSSQGMGQVEKLFF.

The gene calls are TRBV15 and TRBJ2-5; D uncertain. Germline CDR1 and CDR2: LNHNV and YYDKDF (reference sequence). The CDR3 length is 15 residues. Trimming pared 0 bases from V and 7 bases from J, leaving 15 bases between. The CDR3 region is CATSREATKYATQYF. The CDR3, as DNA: TGTGCCACCAGCAGAGAGGCGACGAAGTATGCGACCCAGTACTTC.

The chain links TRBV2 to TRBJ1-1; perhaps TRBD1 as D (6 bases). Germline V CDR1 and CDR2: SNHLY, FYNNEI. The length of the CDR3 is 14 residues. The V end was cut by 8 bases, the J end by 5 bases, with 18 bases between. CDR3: CASHSVRGGTEAFF. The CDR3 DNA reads TGTGCCAGCCACTCGGTCAGGGGCGGAACTGAAGCTTTCTTT. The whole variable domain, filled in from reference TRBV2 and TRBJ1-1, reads EPEVTQTPSHQVTQMGQEVILRCVPISNHLYFYWYRQILGQKVEFLVSFYNNEISEKSEIFDDQFSVERPDGSNFTLKIRSTKLEDSAMYFCASHSVRGGTEAFFGQGTRLTVV.

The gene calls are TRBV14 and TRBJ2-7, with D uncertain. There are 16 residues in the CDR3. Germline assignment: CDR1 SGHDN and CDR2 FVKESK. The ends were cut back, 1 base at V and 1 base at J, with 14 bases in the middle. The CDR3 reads CASSQGPRIPSYEQYF. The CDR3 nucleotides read TGTGCCAGCAGCCAAGGCCCCCGGATTCCTTCCTACGAGCAGTACTTC. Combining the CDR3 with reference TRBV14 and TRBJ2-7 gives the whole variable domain EAGVTQFPSHSVIEKGQTVTLRCDPISGHDNLYWYRRVMGKEIKFLLHFVKESKQDESGMPNNRFLAERTGGTYSTLKVQPAELEDSGVYFCASSQGPRIPSYEQYFGPGTRLTVT.

CDR3 nucleotide sequence: TGTGCCAGCAGTTACATGGCAGACTATGGCTACACCTTC. This gives the protein CASSYMADYGYTF. The genes are TRBV6-2 or TRBV6-3 and TRBJ1-2; D ambiguous. CDR3 length: 13 residues. V was shortened by 2 bases and J by 3 bases, with 7 bases between the two germline ends. The germline CDR1 and CDR2 sequences are MNHEY and SVGEGT.

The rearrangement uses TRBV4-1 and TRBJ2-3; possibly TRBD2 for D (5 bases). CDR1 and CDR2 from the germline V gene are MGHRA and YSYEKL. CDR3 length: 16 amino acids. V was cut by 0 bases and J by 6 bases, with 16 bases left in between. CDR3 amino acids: CASSQEKARAGDTQYF. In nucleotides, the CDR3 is TGCGCCAGCAGCCAAGAGAAAGCGAGGGCCGGGGATACGCAGTATTTT.

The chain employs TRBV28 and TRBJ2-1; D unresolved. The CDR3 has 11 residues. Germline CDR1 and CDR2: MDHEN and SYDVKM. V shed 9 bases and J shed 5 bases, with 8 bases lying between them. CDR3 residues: CASFRNNEQFF. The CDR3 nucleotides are TGTGCCAGTTTCCGGAACAATGAGCAGTTCTTC.

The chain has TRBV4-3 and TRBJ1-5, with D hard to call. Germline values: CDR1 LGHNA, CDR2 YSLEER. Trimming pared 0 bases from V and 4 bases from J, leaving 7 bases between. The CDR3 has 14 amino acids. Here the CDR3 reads CASSQEGINQPQHF. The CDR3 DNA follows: TGCGCCAGCAGCCAAGAGGGGATTAATCAGCCCCAGCATTTT.

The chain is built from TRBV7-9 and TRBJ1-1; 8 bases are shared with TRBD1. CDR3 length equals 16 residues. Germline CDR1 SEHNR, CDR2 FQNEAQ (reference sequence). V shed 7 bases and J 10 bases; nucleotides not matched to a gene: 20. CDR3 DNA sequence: TGTGCCAGCACCCGCCCCCTCAGGGGGCCGGAGGAGAGAGCTTTCTTT. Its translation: CASTRPLRGPEERAFF.

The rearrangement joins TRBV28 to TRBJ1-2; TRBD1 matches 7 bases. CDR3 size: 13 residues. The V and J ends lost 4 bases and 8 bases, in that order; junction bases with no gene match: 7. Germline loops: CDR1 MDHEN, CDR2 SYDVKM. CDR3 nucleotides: TGTGCCAGCAGTTCGACAGGGAGAATGGGCTACACCTTC. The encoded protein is CASSSTGRMGYTF.

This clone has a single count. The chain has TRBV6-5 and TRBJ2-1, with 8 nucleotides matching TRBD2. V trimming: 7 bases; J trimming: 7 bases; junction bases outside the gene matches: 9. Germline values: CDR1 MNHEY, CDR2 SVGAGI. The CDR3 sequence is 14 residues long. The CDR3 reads CASTRAGAENEQFF. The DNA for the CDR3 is TGTGCCAGCACCCGAGCGGGAGCGGAGAATGAGCAGTTCTTC.

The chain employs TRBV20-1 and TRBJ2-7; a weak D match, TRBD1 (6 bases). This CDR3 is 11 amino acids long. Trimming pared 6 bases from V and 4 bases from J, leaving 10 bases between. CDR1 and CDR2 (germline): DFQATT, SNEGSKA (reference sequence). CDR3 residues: CSAQQGYEQYF. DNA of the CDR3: TGCAGTGCCCAACAGGGTTACGAGCAGTACTTC.